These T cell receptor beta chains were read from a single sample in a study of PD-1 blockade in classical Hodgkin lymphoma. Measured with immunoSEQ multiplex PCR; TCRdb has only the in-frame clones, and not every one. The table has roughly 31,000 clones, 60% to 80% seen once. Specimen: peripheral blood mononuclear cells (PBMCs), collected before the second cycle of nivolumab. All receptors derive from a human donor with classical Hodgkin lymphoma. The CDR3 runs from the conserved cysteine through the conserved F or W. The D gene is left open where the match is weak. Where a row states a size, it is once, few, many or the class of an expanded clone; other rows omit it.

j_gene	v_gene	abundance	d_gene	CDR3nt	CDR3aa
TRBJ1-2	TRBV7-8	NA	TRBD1	TGTGCCAGCAGCATTGGACAGGGTCTTAAGTATGGCTACACCTTC	CASSIGQGLKYGYTF
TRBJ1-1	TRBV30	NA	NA	TGTGCCTGGAGTCTGGGACGGGACACTGAAGCTTTCTTT	CAWSLGRDTEAFF
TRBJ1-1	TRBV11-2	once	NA	TGTGCCAGCAGCTTAGGAGTGAACACTGAAGCTTTCTTT	CASSLGVNTEAFF
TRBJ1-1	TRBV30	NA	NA	TGTGCCTGGAGTGTAGGGGAGGGATACAGGGCCCTGAACACTGAAGCTTTCTTT	CAWSVGEGYRALNTEAFF
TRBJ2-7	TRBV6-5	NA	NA	TGTGCCAGCAGCGCCGGGAAAGGATACGAGCAGTACTTC	CASSAGKGYEQYF
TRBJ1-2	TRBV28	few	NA	TGTGCCAGCATAACGGGGGGCGATGGCTACACCTTC	CASITGGDGYTF
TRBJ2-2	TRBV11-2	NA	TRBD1	TGTGCCAGCAGCTTAGGGACAGGGAACACCGGGGAGCTGTTTTTT	CASSLGTGNTGELFF
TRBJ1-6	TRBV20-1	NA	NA	TGCAGTGCTATTTATTCACCCCTCCACTTT	CSAIYSPLHF
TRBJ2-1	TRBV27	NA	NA	TGTGCCAGCCGGGGGGCAGGGGATTACGAGCAGTTCTTC	CASRGAGDYEQFF
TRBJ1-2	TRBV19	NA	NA	TGTGCCAGTAGTATTCTCCCATATGACGGATCTATTGGCTACACCTTC	CASSILPYDGSIGYTF
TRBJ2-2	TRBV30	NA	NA	TGTGCCTGGACAATGGGGGTTGGCACCGGGGAGCTGTTTTTT	CAWTMGVGTGELFF
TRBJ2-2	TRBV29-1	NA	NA	TGCAGCTCGAGGGAGAACACCGGGGAGCTGTTTTTT	CSSRENTGELFF
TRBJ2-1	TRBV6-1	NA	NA	TGTGCCAGCAGTCGAAGGGCAAACAATGAGCAGTTCTTC	CASSRRANNEQFF
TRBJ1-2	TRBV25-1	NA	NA	TGTGCCAGCAGTGGGCAGGGGCATAACTATGGCTACACCTTC	CASSGQGHNYGYTF
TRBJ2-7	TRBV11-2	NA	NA	TGTGCCAGCAGCTTCCAAATAGACGGGATCCTCTACGAGCAGTACTTC	CASSFQIDGILYEQYF
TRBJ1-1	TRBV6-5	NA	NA	TGTGCCAGCAGTTACGAGTCGGGACATACGAACACTGAAGCTTTCTTT	CASSYESGHTNTEAFF
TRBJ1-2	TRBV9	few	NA	TGTGCCAGCAGCGTAGTAGTGGGCGGGGGCTCGATTGGTGGCTACACCTTC	CASSVVVGGGSIGGYTF
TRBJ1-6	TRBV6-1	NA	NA	TGTGCCAGCAGGACCGGGACCTTGGGTTCACCCCTCCACTTT	CASRTGTLGSPLHF
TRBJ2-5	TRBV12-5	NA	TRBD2	TGTGCTAGTGGTTTGGTTGGGGGGGGGACCCAGTACTTC	CASGLVGGGTQYF
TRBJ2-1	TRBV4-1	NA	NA	TGCGCCAGCAGCCAACCCCTAGCAGAGAGCTCCTACAATGAGCAGTTCTTC	CASSQPLAESSYNEQFF
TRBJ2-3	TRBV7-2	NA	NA	TGTGCCAGCAGCTCGGGCGCCCCTTTGCGGGTCTGGAGCACAGATACGCAGTATTTT	CASSSGAPLRVWSTDTQYF
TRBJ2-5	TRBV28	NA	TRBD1	TGTGCCAGCACCTCCCAGGGCCAGGGGGTTCTGGGGGAGACCCAGTACTTC	CASTSQGQGVLGETQYF
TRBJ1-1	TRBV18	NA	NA	TGTGCCAGCTCACCAAGACCCTTCAGGGGCATGAACACTGAAGCTTTCTTT	CASSPRPFRGMNTEAFF
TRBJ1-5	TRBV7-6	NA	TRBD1	TGTGCCAGCAGCCCGGACAGGGCCAATCAGCCCCAGCATTTT	CASSPDRANQPQHF
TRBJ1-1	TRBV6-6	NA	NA	TGTGCCAGCAGTCCCCCACAGGGAAGGAACACTGAAGCTTTCTTT	CASSPPQGRNTEAFF
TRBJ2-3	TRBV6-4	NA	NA	TGTGCCAGCAGATGGCCTCGGGGCGAATGGGGCACAGATACGCAGTATTTT	CASRWPRGEWGTDTQYF
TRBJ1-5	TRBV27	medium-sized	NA	TGTGCCAGCAGTGCTTGGAGGGGAGATAGCAATCAGCCCCAGCATTTT	CASSAWRGDSNQPQHF
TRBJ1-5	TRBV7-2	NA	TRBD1	TGTGCCAGCAGCTTAAGGGGTCACAGGGGGCTTGATCAGCCCCAGCATTTT	CASSLRGHRGLDQPQHF
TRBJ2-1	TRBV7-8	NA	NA	TGTGCCAGCAGCCTAGGGGGATATGAGCAGTTCTTC	CASSLGGYEQFF
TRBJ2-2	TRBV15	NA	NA	TGTGCCACCAGCAGAGGACTCACCGGGGAGCTGTTTTTT	CATSRGLTGELFF
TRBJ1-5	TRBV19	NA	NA	TGTGCCAGTATTAGGACGGGGAACAATCAGCCCCAGCATTTT	CASIRTGNNQPQHF